Listed here are 6 T cell receptor beta chains from one sample, sequenced in a study of T cells in Graves' hyperthyroidism and ophthalmopathy. Researchers amplified the TCR beta CDR3 regions from RNA transcripts. Researchers ran a first-round RT-PCR on the TCR CDR3 using the HTBI primer set. TCRdb reprocessed the multiplex PCR reads via MiXCR and lists one record per CDR3 protein. The table shows fewer than 750,000 distinct CDR3 sequences, with about 15% occurring only once. The source material was blood. The source of these receptors is a woman aged 40 to 50 with Graves' ophthalmopathy.

The sample holds many counts of this clonotype. This chain connects TRBV4-3 to TRBJ2-1; 8 bases fit TRBD2. The ends lost 2 bases at V and 6 bases at J; junction bases unmatched: 3. The CDR3 extends over 14 amino acids. The V gene's germline CDR1 is LGHNA and CDR2 YSLEER. CDR3 loop: CASSQREGANEQFF. The CDR3 DNA reads TGCGCCAGCAGCCAACGGGAGGGCGCCAATGAGCAGTTCTTC.

The chain recombines TRBV4-2 with TRBJ2-7, with 10 bases aligning to TRBD2. CDR1 and CDR2 (germline): LGHNA, YNFKEQ. Trimming at V came to 0 bases and at J to 5 bases, leaving 13 bases not matched to a gene. CDR3 length equals 18 residues. The chain's CDR3 is CASSQDPLAGAFSNEQYF. For the CDR3, the DNA is TGTGCCAGCAGCCAAGATCCTCTAGCGGGAGCTTTTTCAAACGAGCAGTACTTC.

The chain recombines TRBV7-2 with TRBJ2-6, with D maybe TRBD1 (6 bases). Germline loops: CDR1 SGHTA, CDR2 FQGNSA. The CDR3 runs to 15 residues. V lost 10 bases and J 4 bases, leaving 17 bases between the germline ends. The CDR3 here is CAKINRVGGANVLTF. The DNA of the CDR3 is TGTGCCAAAATCAACAGGGTGGGAGGGGCCAACGTCCTGACTTTC. The variable domain in full, with the rest retrieved from reference TRBV7-2 and TRBJ2-6, is GAGVSQSPSNKVTEKGKDVELRCDPISGHTALYWYRQSLGQGLEFLIYFQGNSAPDKSGLPSDRFSAERTGGSVSTLTIQRTQQEDSAVYLCAKINRVGGANVLTFGAGSRLTVL.

V is TRBV20-1 and J is TRBJ2-5; 14 nucleotides line up with TRBD2. This CDR3 region has 15 residues. Germline assignment: CDR1 DFQATT and CDR2 SNEGSKA (reference sequence). The V and J ends lost 5 bases and 0 bases, in that order; junction bases with no gene match: 2. CDR3 in amino acids: CSARLAGGYQETQYF. CDR3 coding DNA: TGCAGTGCTCGACTAGCGGGAGGGTACCAAGAGACCCAGTACTTC.

Many counts were recorded for this clonotype. The rearrangement joins TRBV7-3 to TRBJ2-4; weak D call: TRBD1 (6 bases). V gave up 1 base and J gave up 8 bases, with 9 bases separating them. Per germline, CDR1 SGHTA and CDR2 FQGTGA. This CDR3 is built from 13 residues. In DNA form, the CDR3 reads TGTGCCAGCAGCTTAATGCACAGGGACATTCAGTACTTC. This encodes CASSLMHRDIQYF.

This clonotype was counted ten times or more. V usage is TRBV20-1 and J usage is TRBJ2-2; 8 positions match TRBD2. Germline V gene lookup returns CDR1 DFQATT and CDR2 SNEGSKA (reference sequence). The CDR3 consists of 15 residues. The J segment lost 5 bases and the V segment lost 4 bases, leaving 9 bases of the junction unmatched. The CDR3 nucleotides are TGCAGTGCTAATTCTCCAGCGGGAGCAACCGGGGAGCTGTTTTTT. Translated, it gives CSANSPAGATGELFF.